This T cell receptor beta chain was recovered during a study of T cells in Graves' hyperthyroidism and ophthalmopathy. Findings and limits, study-wide: Most thyroid clonotypes that were expanded above 0.001 also turned up in blood. Ophthalmopathy was told apart from stable hyperthyroidism by a 13 V-J model.

With respect to this clonotype: Antigen unknown.

With duration under 3 months, ophthalmopathy was active: Clinical Activity Score at least 3, NOSPECS at least 4. Clinicians diagnosed patients from clinical symptoms, serum thyroxine and TRAb, thyroid ultrasound and orbital computed tomography. Amplified regions were TCR beta CDR3 sequences from RNA transcripts. HTBI primers were employed in a first-round RT-PCR of the TCR CDR3. TCRdb fed the multiplex PCR reads into MiXCR, producing one record per CDR3 protein. This sample has around 370,000 distinct CDR3 sequences, with around a sixth found just once. The CDR3 is 16 residues long. Germline V gives CDR1 SGDLS, CDR2 YYNGEE. After removal of 2 bases from V and 0 bases from J, the junction contained 3 bases not matched to a gene.

The rearrangement uses TRBV9 and TRBJ1-2; 11 bases agree with TRBD1. Sequencing was done on a sample of blood. This clonotype was obtained from a man between 18 and 29 years old with Graves' ophthalmopathy. In nucleotides, the CDR3 is TGTGCCAGCAGCGTGGGGACAGGGGGAGCTAACTATGGCTACACCTTC. Its protein product is CASSVGTGGANYGYTF.